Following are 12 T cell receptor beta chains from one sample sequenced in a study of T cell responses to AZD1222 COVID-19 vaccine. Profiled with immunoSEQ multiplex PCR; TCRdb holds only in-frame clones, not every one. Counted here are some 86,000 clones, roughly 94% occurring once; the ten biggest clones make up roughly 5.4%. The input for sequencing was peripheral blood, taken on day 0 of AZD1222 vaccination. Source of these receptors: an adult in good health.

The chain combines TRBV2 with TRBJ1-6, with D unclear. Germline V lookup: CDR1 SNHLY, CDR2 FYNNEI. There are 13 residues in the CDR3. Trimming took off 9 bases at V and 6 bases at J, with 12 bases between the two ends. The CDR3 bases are TGTGCCAGAGCGAGAGAGCTTAATTCACCCCTCCACTTT. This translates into CARARELNSPLHF.

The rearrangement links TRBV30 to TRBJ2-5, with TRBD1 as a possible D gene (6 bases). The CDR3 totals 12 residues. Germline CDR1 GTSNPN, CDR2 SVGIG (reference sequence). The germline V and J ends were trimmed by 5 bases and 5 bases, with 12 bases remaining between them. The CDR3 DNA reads TGTGCCTGGGGGGGCCGGAGGGAGACCCAGTACTTC. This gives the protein CAWGGRRETQYF.

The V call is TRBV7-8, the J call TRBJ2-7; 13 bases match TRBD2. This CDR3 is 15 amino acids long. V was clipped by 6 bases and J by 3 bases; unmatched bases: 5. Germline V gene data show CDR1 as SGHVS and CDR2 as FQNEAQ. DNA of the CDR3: TGTGCCAGCAGTTCTAGGACTAGCGGGGGCTACGAGCAGTACTTC. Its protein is CASSSRTSGGYEQYF.

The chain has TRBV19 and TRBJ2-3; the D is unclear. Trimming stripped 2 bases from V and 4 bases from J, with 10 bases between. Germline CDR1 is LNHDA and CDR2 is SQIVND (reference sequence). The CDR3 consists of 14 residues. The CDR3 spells CASSIRHRSDTQYF. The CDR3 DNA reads TGTGCCAGTAGTATAAGGCACCGGTCAGATACGCAGTATTTT.

This CDR3 is CASSWTTGLTQSNQPQHF. For the CDR3, the DNA is TGTGCCAGCAGCTGGACAACAGGATTGACCCAAAGCAATCAGCCCCAGCATTTT. The chain is built from TRBV5-4 and TRBJ1-5, with D possibly being TRBD1 (5 bases). The V end lost 3 bases, the J end lost 1 base, and 20 bases lay between the germline ends. This CDR3 region has 18 residues. Per germline, CDR1 SGHNT and CDR2 YYREEE (reference sequence).

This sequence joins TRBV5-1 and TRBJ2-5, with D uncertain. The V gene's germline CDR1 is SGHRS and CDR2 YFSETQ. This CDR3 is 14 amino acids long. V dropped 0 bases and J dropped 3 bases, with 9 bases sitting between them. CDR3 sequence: CASSLGSTEETQYF. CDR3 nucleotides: TGCGCCAGCAGCTTGGGGAGCACCGAAGAGACCCAGTACTTC.

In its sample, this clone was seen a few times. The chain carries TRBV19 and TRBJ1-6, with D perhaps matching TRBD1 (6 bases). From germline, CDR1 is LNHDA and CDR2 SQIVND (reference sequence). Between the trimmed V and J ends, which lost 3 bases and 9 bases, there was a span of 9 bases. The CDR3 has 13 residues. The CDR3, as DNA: TGTGCCAGTAGTATCGGGGGCCGTTCACCCCTCCACTTT. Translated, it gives CASSIGGRSPLHF. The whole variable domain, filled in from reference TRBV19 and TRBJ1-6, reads DGGITQSPKYLFRKEGQNVTLSCEQNLNHDAMYWYRQDPGQGLRLIYYSQIVNDFQKGDIAEGYSVSREKKESFPLTVTSAQKNPTAFYLCASSIGGRSPLHFGNGTRLTVT.

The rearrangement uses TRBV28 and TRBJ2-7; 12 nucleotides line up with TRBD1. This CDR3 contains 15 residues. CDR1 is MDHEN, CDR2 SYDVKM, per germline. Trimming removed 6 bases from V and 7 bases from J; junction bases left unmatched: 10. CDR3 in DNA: TGTGCCAGCAGAACCCCGGGACAGGGGGCGGGAGAGCAGTACTTC. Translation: CASRTPGQGAGEQYF.

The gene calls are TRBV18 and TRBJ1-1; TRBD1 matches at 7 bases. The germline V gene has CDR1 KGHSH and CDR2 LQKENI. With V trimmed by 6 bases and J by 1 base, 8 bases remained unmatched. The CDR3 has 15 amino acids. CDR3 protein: CASSFEQGRNTEAFF. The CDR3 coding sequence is TGTGCCAGCTCGTTCGAACAGGGGCGGAACACTGAAGCTTTCTTT.

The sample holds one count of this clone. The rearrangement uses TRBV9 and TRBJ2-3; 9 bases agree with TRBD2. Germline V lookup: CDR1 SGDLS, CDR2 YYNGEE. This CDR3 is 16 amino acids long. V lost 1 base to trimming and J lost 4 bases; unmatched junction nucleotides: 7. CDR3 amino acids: CASSVRLAGIADTQYF. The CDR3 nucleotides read TGTGCCAGCAGCGTAAGGCTAGCGGGAATCGCAGATACGCAGTATTTT.

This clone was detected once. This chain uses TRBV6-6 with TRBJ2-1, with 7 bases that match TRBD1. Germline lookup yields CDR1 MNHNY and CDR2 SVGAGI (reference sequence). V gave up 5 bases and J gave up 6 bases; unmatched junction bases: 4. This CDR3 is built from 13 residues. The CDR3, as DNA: TGTGCCAGCAGTCCCCGGGACAGCAATGAGCAGTTCTTC. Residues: CASSPRDSNEQFF.

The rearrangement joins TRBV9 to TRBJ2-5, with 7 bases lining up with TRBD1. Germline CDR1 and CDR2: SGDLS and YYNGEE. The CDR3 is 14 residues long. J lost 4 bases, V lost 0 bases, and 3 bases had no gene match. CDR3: CASSVVAGGETQYF. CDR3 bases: TGTGCCAGCAGCGTAGTGGCAGGGGGAGAGACCCAGTACTTC.